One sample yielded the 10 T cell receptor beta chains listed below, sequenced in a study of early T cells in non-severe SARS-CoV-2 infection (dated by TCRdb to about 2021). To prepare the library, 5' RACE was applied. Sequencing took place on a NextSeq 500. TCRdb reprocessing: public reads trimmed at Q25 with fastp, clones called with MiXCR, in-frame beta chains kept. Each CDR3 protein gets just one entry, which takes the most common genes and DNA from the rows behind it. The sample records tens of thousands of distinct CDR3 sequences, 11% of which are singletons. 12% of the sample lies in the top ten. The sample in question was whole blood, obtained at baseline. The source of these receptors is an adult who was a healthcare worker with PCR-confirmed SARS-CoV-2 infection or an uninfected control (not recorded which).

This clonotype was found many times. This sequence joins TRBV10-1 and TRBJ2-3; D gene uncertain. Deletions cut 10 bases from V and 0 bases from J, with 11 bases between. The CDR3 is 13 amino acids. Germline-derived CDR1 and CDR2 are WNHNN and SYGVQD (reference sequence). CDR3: CATSHPSTDTQYF. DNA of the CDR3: TGCGCCACCTCGCACCCTAGCACAGATACGCAGTATTTT.

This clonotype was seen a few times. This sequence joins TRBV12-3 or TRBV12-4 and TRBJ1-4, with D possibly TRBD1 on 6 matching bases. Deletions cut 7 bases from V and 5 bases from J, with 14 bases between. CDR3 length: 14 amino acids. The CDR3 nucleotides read TGTGCCAGCACCACGACAGGTCCAAATGAAAAACTGTTTTTT. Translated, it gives CASTTTGPNEKLFF.

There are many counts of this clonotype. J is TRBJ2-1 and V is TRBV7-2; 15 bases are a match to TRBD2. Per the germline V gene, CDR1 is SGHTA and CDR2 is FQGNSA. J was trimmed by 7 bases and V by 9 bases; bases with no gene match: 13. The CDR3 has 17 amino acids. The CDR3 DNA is TGTGCCAGTAGCCCCCGGACTAGCGGGGGGGCAGTGAATGAGCAGTTCTTC. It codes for CASSPRTSGGAVNEQFF.

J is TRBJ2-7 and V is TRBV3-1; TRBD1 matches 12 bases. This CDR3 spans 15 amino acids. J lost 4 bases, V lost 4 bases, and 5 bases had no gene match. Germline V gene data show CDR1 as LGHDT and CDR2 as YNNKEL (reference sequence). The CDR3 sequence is CASSPGQGARYEQYF. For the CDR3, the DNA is TGTGCCAGCAGCCCGGGACAGGGGGCGAGGTACGAGCAGTACTTC.

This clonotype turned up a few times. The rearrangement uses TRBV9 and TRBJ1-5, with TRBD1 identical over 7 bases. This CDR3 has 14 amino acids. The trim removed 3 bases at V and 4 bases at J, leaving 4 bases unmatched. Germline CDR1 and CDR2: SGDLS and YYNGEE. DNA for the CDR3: TGTGCCAGCAGCGGGGGACAGCCAAATCAGCCCCAGCATTTT. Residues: CASSGGQPNQPQHF.

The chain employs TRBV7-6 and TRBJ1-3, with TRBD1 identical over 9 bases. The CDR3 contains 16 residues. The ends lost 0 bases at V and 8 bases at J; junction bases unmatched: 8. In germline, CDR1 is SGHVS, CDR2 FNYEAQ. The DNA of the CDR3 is TGTGCCAGCAGCTTAGCGAGTACAGGGGGCGGTCACACCATATATTTT. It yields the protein CASSLASTGGGHTIYF.

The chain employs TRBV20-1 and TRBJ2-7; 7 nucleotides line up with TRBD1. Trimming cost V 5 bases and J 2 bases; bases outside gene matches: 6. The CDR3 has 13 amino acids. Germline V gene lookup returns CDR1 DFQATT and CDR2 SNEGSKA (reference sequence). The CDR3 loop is CSAPGTDPYEQYF. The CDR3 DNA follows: TGCAGTGCTCCTGGGACAGATCCCTACGAGCAGTACTTC.

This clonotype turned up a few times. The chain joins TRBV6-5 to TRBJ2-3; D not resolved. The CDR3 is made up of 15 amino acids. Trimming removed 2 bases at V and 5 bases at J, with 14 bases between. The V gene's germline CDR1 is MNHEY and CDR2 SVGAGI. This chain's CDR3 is CASSYRGGPRDTQYF. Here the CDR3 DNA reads TGTGCCAGCAGTTACCGCGGCGGCCCTCGAGATACGCAGTATTTT.

In nucleotides, the CDR3 is TGTGCCAGCAGTTTAATGGGGCCTGGCTACACCTTC. It is translated as CASSLMGPGYTF. The chain carries TRBV28 and TRBJ1-2, with a tentative D call TRBD1 (5 bases). Trimming pared 2 bases from V and 7 bases from J, leaving 8 bases between. This CDR3 is 12 amino acids long. Germline values: CDR1 MDHEN, CDR2 SYDVKM.

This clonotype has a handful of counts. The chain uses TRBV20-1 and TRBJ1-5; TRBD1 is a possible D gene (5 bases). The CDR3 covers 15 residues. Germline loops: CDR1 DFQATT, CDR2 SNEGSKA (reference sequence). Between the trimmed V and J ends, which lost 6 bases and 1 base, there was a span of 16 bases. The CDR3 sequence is CSAGSGGISNQPQHF. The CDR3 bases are TGCAGTGCCGGTAGCGGGGGAATAAGCAATCAGCCCCAGCATTTT.